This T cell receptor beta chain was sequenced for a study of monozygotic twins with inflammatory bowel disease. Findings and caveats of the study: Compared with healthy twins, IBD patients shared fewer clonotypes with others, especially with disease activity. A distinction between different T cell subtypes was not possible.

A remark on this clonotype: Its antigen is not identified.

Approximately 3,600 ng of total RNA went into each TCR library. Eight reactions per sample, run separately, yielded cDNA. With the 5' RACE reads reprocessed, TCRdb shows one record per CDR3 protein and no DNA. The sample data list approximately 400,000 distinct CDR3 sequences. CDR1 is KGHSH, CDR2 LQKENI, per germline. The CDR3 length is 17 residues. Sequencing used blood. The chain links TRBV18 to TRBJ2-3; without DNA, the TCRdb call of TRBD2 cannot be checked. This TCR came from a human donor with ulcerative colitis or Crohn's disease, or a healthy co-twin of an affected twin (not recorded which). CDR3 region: CASSLTSGGSSTDTQYF.